This T cell receptor beta chain was captured by sequencing in a study of technical replicates of blood from a handful of donors. TCRdb keeps only in-frame clones here, not all; method: immunoSEQ multiplex PCR. This table has about 80,000 clones, 85% to 95% appearing once. Germline V gene data show CDR1 as SGHDT and CDR2 as YYEEEE. V lost 2 bases to trimming and J lost 7 bases, with 13 bases between them. The CDR3 loop spans 14 amino acids. This clone was seen only once. Sequencing used T cells isolated from PBMCs. This receptor was identified in a human donor in good health. The V gene is TRBV5-6, the J gene TRBJ1-5, with a weak D call TRBD1 (5 bases). CDR3 in amino acids: CASSFWSRGQPQHF. The CDR3 coding sequence is TGTGCCAGCAGCTTTTGGAGCCGGGGGCAGCCCCAGCATTTT.